This TCR beta chain appears in the sequencing data of a study of blood T cell repertoires in COVID-19. This CDR3 region has 15 residues. The method was immunoSEQ multiplex PCR; TCRdb's version includes in-frame clones alone and lacks a portion of them. The sample comprises about 280,000 clones, 70% to 90% of which are singletons, and more than 9.5% rests with the top ten. This clone was seen a single time. The J gene is TRBJ1-1, the V gene TRBV21-1; the table's D call, TRBD1, has no DNA check behind it. TRBV21-1 is an annotated pseudogene. Sequencing used peripheral blood. The clonotype was recovered from a woman aged 70 to 79 with acute or convalescent COVID-19. The CDR3 reads CASRAGTATAREAFF. The DNA of the CDR3 is TGTGCCAGCAGGGCAGGGACAGCGACTGCCCGTGAAGCTTTCTTT.